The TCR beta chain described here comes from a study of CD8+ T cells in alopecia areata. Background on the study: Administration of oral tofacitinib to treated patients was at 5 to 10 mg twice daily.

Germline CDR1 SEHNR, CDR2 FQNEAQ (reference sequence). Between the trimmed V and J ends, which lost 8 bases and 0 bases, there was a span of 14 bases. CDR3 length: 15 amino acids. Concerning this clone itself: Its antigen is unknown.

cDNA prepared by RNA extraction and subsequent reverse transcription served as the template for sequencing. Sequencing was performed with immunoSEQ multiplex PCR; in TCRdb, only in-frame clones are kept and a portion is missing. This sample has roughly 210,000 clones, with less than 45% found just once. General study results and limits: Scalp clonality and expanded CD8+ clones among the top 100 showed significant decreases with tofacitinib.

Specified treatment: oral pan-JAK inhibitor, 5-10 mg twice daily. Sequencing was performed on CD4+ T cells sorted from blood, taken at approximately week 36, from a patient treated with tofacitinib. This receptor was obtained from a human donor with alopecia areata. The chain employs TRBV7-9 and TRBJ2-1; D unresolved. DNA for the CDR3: TGTGCCAGCCAGTCTGGAGAAAGCTCCTACAATGAGCAGTTCTTC. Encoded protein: CASQSGESSYNEQFF.